The 24 T cell receptor beta chains given below trace back to one sample, sequenced in a study of T cell repertoires in cytomegalovirus infection. TCRdb re-derived calls from the reads in MiXCR, one entry per CDR3 protein. The sample lists approximately 500,000 distinct CDR3 sequences, about 11% occurring once. Sample: PBMCs. These TCRs come from a human donor in good health (CMV status not recorded). Some clones in this sample may be carry-over from other donors' samples.

This clonotype has ten or more counts. This chain joins TRBV7-3 and TRBJ2-7; no firm D call. This CDR3 has 13 residues. V was trimmed by 2 bases and J by 7 bases, leaving 12 bases between them. The V gene's germline CDR1 is SGHTA and CDR2 FQGTGA. CDR3 in DNA: TGTGCCAGCAGCTTAGTCGCGGCCTCGGAGCAGTACTTC. Encoded protein: CASSLVAASEQYF.

The rearrangement uses TRBV28 and TRBJ1-5; weak D call: TRBD1 (6 bases). V was shortened by 3 bases and J by 7 bases, with 16 bases between the two germline ends. Germline V lookup: CDR1 MDHEN, CDR2 SYDVKM. The CDR3 consists of 15 residues. The CDR3 here is CASSLGNRERQPQHF. DNA of the CDR3: TGTGCCAGCAGTTTGGGTAACAGGGAGAGGCAGCCCCAGCATTTT.

This chain links TRBV18 with TRBJ2-1, with D tentatively TRBD2 (5 bases). V was pared by 6 bases and J by 3 bases, with 12 bases between. The CDR3 totals 14 residues. Germline V gene data show CDR1 as KGHSH and CDR2 as LQKENI. CDR3 sequence reads: CASSPVAGYNEQFF. The CDR3 DNA is TGTGCCAGCTCTCCCGTTGCGGGCTACAATGAGCAGTTCTTC.

This clonotype was counted between two and nine times. The rearrangement links TRBV12-3 or TRBV12-4 to TRBJ2-7, with D unclear. The CDR3 has 14 residues. V was pared by 3 bases and J by 8 bases, with 17 bases between. The CDR3 reads CASSFLQPSTKQYF. The CDR3 coding sequence is TGTGCCAGCAGTTTTTTACAACCCAGTACGAAGCAGTACTTC.

The chain has TRBV29-1 and TRBJ1-2; 8 nucleotides agree with TRBD1. This CDR3 has 13 residues. V dropped 5 bases and J dropped 2; count of bases not matched to a gene: 4. In germline, CDR1 is SQVTM, CDR2 ANQGSEA. In nucleotides, the CDR3 is TGCAGCGTTAGACAGGGGTGGAACTATGGCTACACCTTC. It encodes CSVRQGWNYGYTF. The full variable domain, rest sourced from reference TRBV29-1 and TRBJ1-2, is SAVISQKPSRDICQRGTSLTIQCQVDSQVTMMFWYRQQPGQSLTLIATANQGSEATYESGFVIDKFPISRPNLTFSTLTVSNMSPEDSSIYLCSVRQGWNYGYTFGSGTRLTVV.

This clonotype has ten or more counts. The chain is built from TRBV2 and TRBJ2-5, with D tentatively TRBD2 (5 bases). Germline CDR1 and CDR2: SNHLY and FYNNEI. V lost 1 base to trimming and J lost 5 bases, with 20 bases between them. The CDR3 is 17 residues long. The CDR3 DNA reads as TGTGCCAGCAGTGAAGGCGTTGGTTTCGGGATTCCGGAGACCCAGTACTTC. Translating it yields CASSEGVGFGIPETQYF.

This clonotype came up a few times. This chain links TRBV27 with TRBJ1-3; D gene ambiguous. This CDR3 has 9 amino acids. Germline values: CDR1 MNHEY, CDR2 SMNVEV (reference sequence). V lost 9 bases and J lost 8, with 5 bases in between. CDR3 bases: TGTGCCAGTGAGGACACCATATATTTT. It codes for CASEDTIYF.

This clonotype was observed many times. V is TRBV5-1 and J is TRBJ2-2; TRBD2 aligns across 9 bases. The CDR3 covers 15 residues. CDR1 and CDR2 from the germline V gene are SGHRS and YFSETQ. V lost 4 bases and J lost 5; bases outside the gene matches: 6. CDR3 protein: CASSPRAGGTGELFF. The DNA of the CDR3 is TGCGCCAGCAGCCCCCGGGCGGGAGGGACCGGGGAGCTGTTTTTT.

Many counts were recorded for this clonotype. The chain carries TRBV20-1 and TRBJ1-5; TRBD1 matches at 7 bases. V gave up 5 bases and J gave up 0 bases; unmatched junction bases: 4. There are 14 residues in the CDR3. Germline values: CDR1 DFQATT, CDR2 SNEGSKA (reference sequence). CDR3 bases: TGCAGTGCTCGCCCAGGGGGTAGCAATCAGCCCCAGCATTTT. Translation gives CSARPGGSNQPQHF.

In its sample, this clonotype was seen many times. CDR3 DNA sequence: TGCGCCACCTCCCCGGAGGCCCGCACAGATACGCAGTATTTT. It is translated as CATSPEARTDTQYF. J is TRBJ2-3 and V is TRBV4-1; perhaps TRBD2 as D (5 bases). The CDR3 sequence is 14 residues long. Trimming cost V 10 bases and J 1 base, with 15 bases left between them. CDR1 and CDR2 from the germline V gene are MGHRA and YSYEKL.

This clonotype was observed many times. The V and J genes are TRBV18 and TRBJ2-1; D is ambiguous. CDR3 length equals 15 residues. In germline, CDR1 is KGHSH, CDR2 LQKENI. V lost 0 bases, J lost 8 bases, and 14 bases lay in between. The CDR3 DNA sequence: TGTGCCAGCTCACCACCGACGGGCTTAGGTCATGAGCAGTTCTTC. This translates into CASSPPTGLGHEQFF.

Many counts were recorded for this clonotype. This chain uses TRBV20-1 with TRBJ2-1; D perhaps matches TRBD2 (5 bases). The CDR3 loop spans 12 amino acids. Trimming removed 3 bases from V and 7 bases from J, with 10 bases in between. Per the germline V gene, CDR1 is DFQATT and CDR2 is SNEGSKA (reference sequence). The CDR3: CSASLAINEQFF. For the CDR3, the DNA is TGCAGTGCTAGCCTAGCTATTAATGAGCAGTTCTTC.

This sequence joins TRBV19 and TRBJ1-2; D uncertain. The CDR3 contains 13 residues. Germline V lookup: CDR1 LNHDA, CDR2 SQIVND (reference sequence). Trimming took off 1 base at V and 4 bases at J, with 7 bases between the two ends. The CDR3 region is CASSIGRIYGYTF. The CDR3 DNA follows: TGTGCCAGTAGTATAGGCAGGATCTATGGCTACACCTTC.

Only a few counts were recorded for this clonotype. The rearrangement links TRBV29-1 to TRBJ2-1; D unresolved. V was trimmed by 1 base and J by 2 bases, leaving 3 bases between them. In germline, CDR1 is SQVTM, CDR2 ANQGSEA. The length of the CDR3 is 12 residues. In DNA, the CDR3 is TGCAGCGTTGAAGTAGCCTACAATGAGCAGTTCTTC. The encoded protein is CSVEVAYNEQFF.

This clonotype was observed many times. This chain uses TRBV12-3 or TRBV12-4 with TRBJ2-4; D possibly corresponds to TRBD2 (5 bases). The length of the CDR3 is 15 residues. V was cut by 2 bases and J by 0 bases, with 8 bases left in between. This CDR3 is CASSLRGLAKNIQYF. The CDR3 DNA sequence: TGTGCCAGCAGTTTACGCGGGCTAGCCAAAAACATTCAGTACTTC.

This clonotype was seen ten or more times. V is TRBV12-3 or TRBV12-4 and J is TRBJ2-7; 9 bases are a match to TRBD2. V lost 4 bases and J lost 5; bases outside the gene matches: 6. CDR3 length equals 14 residues. The CDR3 loop reads CASSYSGGNDEQYF. The CDR3 DNA is TGTGCCAGCAGTTATAGCGGGGGTAACGACGAGCAGTACTTC.

The V call is TRBV5-1, the J call TRBJ1-4; tentatively, D is TRBD1 (5 bases). The CDR3 totals 13 residues. The germline gives CDR1 SGHRS, CDR2 YFSETQ. V lost 4 bases, J lost 5 bases, and 9 bases lay in between. DNA of the CDR3: TGCGCCAGCAGCCTCAGACAGAATGAAAAACTGTTTTTT. Translation: CASSLRQNEKLFF.

The J gene is TRBJ1-2, the V gene TRBV20-1, with TRBD1 matching 10 bases. The germline CDR1 and CDR2 sequences are DFQATT and SNEGSKA (reference sequence). Trimming at V came to 0 bases and at J to 3 bases, leaving 4 bases not matched to a gene. This CDR3 comprises 15 residues. The CDR3 sequence: CSARDPGTGDYGYTF. The CDR3 DNA follows: TGCAGTGCTAGAGATCCCGGGACAGGGGACTATGGCTACACCTTC.

The table lists this clonotype with many counts. This chain links TRBV18 with TRBJ1-1; no definite D call. Trimming stripped 6 bases from V and 3 bases from J, with 11 bases between. The germline CDR1 and CDR2 sequences are KGHSH and LQKENI. This CDR3 contains 13 residues. CDR3 sequence reads: CASSSARDTEAFF. The CDR3 nucleotides read TGTGCCAGCTCTAGTGCGAGAGACACTGAAGCTTTCTTT.

This clonotype was recorded at least ten times. The V and J genes are TRBV7-2 and TRBJ2-1; 7 positions match TRBD2. The CDR3 is made up of 13 amino acids. CDR1 is SGHTA, CDR2 FQGNSA, per germline. V lost 4 bases to trimming and J lost 9 bases; unmatched junction nucleotides: 6. The CDR3 DNA sequence: TGTGCCAGCAGCTCCTGGGGGGGGATTGAGCAGTTCTTC. It yields the protein CASSSWGGIEQFF.

This clonotype was observed many times. V usage is TRBV27 and J usage is TRBJ1-1; possibly TRBD1 for D (5 bases). The germline V and J ends were trimmed by 5 bases and 1 base, with 17 bases remaining between them. This CDR3 region has 16 residues. Germline assignment: CDR1 MNHEY and CDR2 SMNVEV (reference sequence). As DNA, the CDR3 is TGTGCCAGCAGTCCCTGGCCGGGGGTGTCGAACACTGAAGCTTTCTTT. Residues: CASSPWPGVSNTEAFF.

This clonotype was recorded at least ten times. The rearrangement joins TRBV12-3 or TRBV12-4 to TRBJ2-1; possibly TRBD2 for D (6 bases). CDR3 size: 15 residues. Trimming removed 4 bases at V and 3 bases at J, with 13 bases between. The CDR3 sequence is CASSSASEIYNEQFF. As DNA, the CDR3 is TGTGCCAGCAGTTCGGCTAGCGAGATCTACAATGAGCAGTTCTTC.

This clonotype was found many times. This rearrangement joins TRBV6-1 to TRBJ2-5, with TRBD2 matching over 8 bases. Germline V gives CDR1 MNHNS, CDR2 SASEGT. V shed 1 base, J shed 5 bases, and the junction held 9 bases outside the gene matches. The CDR3 is 16 residues long. CDR3 residues: CASSEVDGGAGETQYF. CDR3 DNA: TGTGCCAGCAGTGAAGTGGACGGGGGGGCCGGGGAGACCCAGTACTTC.

This clonotype showed up many times. V is TRBV6-1 and J is TRBJ1-5, with TRBD1 identical over 7 bases. Losses at the gene ends were 4 bases for V and 4 bases for J; bases not matched to a gene: 19. Germline V CDR1 and CDR2: MNHNS, SASEGT. The CDR3 is 19 amino acids. CDR3 DNA sequence: TGTGCCAGCAGTGGGAGGACGGTTGGCAGGGGGTCGGTGAATCAGCCCCAGCATTTT. It translates to CASSGRTVGRGSVNQPQHF.